These T cell receptor beta chains were read from a single sample in a study of cytomegalovirus exposure and HLA in healthy donors. TCRdb's copy holds only in-frame clones and misses some; the assay was immunoSEQ multiplex PCR. The repertoire holds about 110,000 clones, with approximately 85% as singletons. Sequencing used PBMCs. The receptors come from a young woman in good health and CMV-seronegative. Each CDR3 is given with its conserved first and last residue. The D gene is left open where the match is weak. Size is omitted from some rows. Given values are once, few, many or a class for expanded clones.

TRBV27	TRBD1	TRBJ1-1	NA	CASRDRGLSNTEAFF	TGTGCCAGCCGGGACAGGGGGCTCTCAAACACTGAAGCTTTCTTT
TRBV9	TRBD2	TRBJ2-2	NA	CASSVAREAGDTGELFF	TGTGCCAGCAGCGTAGCTCGGGAAGCGGGGGACACCGGGGAGCTGTTTTTT
TRBV6-1	NA	TRBJ2-5	NA	CASSEPRAQETQYF	TGTGCCAGCAGTGAACCCAGGGCGCAAGAGACCCAGTACTTC
TRBV4-2	NA	TRBJ1-4	NA	CASSQSGRDEKLFF	TGTGCCAGCAGCCAATCTGGGAGGGATGAAAAACTGTTTTTT
TRBV28	TRBD1	TRBJ1-6	NA	CASRTGQAKLPLHF	TGTGCCAGCAGAACGGGACAGGCAAAACTTCCCCTCCACTTT
TRBV2	NA	TRBJ2-1	NA	CASSPTPTGTRSVDEQFF	TGTGCCAGCAGTCCTACTCCAACCGGGACACGGTCCGTTGATGAGCAGTTCTTC
TRBV5-1	NA	TRBJ2-6	NA	CASSPLTTGTVSGANVLTF	TGCGCCAGCAGCCCTCTAACGACAGGAACCGTCTCTGGGGCCAACGTCCTGACTTTC
TRBV2	TRBD1	TRBJ1-1	NA	CASSEVRTGSPEAFF	TGTGCCAGCAGTGAAGTTCGGACAGGGAGCCCTGAAGCTTTCTTT
TRBV7-2	NA	TRBJ2-7	NA	CASSLISGPYEQYF	TGTGCCAGCAGCTTAATATCAGGCCCTTACGAGCAGTACTTC
TRBV4-1	NA	TRBJ2-3	NA	CASSQYSYTDTQYF	TGCGCCAGCAGCCAATACAGCTACACAGATACGCAGTATTTT
TRBV13	TRBD1	TRBJ2-3	NA	CASSYSEGATDTQYF	TGTGCCAGCAGCTACTCAGAGGGGGCCACAGATACGCAGTATTTT
TRBV5-8	NA	TRBJ1-5	few	CASRSGQHSNQPQHF	TGTGCCAGCAGATCCGGACAGCATAGCAATCAGCCCCAGCATTTT
TRBV18	TRBD1	TRBJ1-1	NA	CASSAQGYTEAFF	TGTGCCAGCTCAGCACAGGGGTATACTGAAGCTTTCTTT
TRBV7-9	TRBD2	TRBJ2-1	NA	CASSLEAGARNEQFF	TGTGCCAGCAGCTTAGAAGCGGGGGCACGCAATGAGCAGTTCTTC
TRBV11-1	NA	TRBJ2-3	NA	CASSLQVPPDTQYF	TGTGCCAGCAGCCTCCAGGTACCCCCAGATACGCAGTATTTT
TRBV7-2	NA	TRBJ1-5	few	CASSLRGDQPQHF	TGTGCCAGCAGCTTACGAGGCGATCAGCCCCAGCATTTT
TRBV6-5	TRBD1	TRBJ2-7	NA	CASRPRDSPAYEQYF	TGTGCCAGCCGTCCCCGGGACAGTCCCGCCTACGAGCAGTACTTC
TRBV6-1	TRBD1	TRBJ2-3	NA	CASSKWTGTTDTQYF	TGTGCCAGCAGTAAATGGACAGGGACCACAGATACGCAGTATTTT
TRBV5-3	NA	TRBJ2-5	NA	CARSLRGGETQYF	TGTGCCAGAAGCTTAAGAGGGGGAGAGACCCAGTACTTC
TRBV28	NA	TRBJ1-4	NA	CASSNVVWRANEKLFF	TGTGCCAGCAGTAACGTTGTGTGGAGGGCTAATGAAAAACTGTTTTTT
TRBV11-3	NA	TRBJ2-5	NA	CASSLGSMEKTQYF	TGTGCCAGCAGCTTGGGCTCCATGGAAAAGACCCAGTACTTC
TRBV6-1	NA	TRBJ1-4	NA	CASKGGEKLFF	TGTGCCAGCAAAGGAGGCGAAAAACTGTTTTTT
TRBV7-9	TRBD2	TRBJ2-1	NA	CASSPPGGGQYEQFF	TGTGCCAGCAGCCCCCCCGGGGGGGGACAATATGAGCAGTTCTTC
TRBV11-3	TRBD2	TRBJ2-3	NA	CASSPLQLAESTDTQYF	TGTGCCAGCAGCCCCCTTCAGCTAGCGGAAAGCACAGATACGCAGTATTTT
TRBV19	NA	TRBJ2-7	NA	CASSIPGAVYEQYF	TGTGCCAGTAGTATCCCAGGGGCCGTCTACGAGCAGTACTTC
TRBV12-5	NA	TRBJ1-1	NA	CASGLDLQGFGTEAFF	TGTGCTAGTGGTTTGGACCTCCAGGGTTTTGGAACTGAAGCTTTCTTT
TRBV4-1	NA	TRBJ2-7	NA	CASSQERDFLRYEQYF	TGCGCCAGCAGCCAAGAGAGGGACTTCCTCAGGTACGAGCAGTACTTC
TRBV9	NA	TRBJ2-7	NA	CASSVPQLYEQYF	TGTGCCAGCAGCGTCCCCCAACTCTACGAGCAGTACTTC
TRBV10-3	TRBD2	TRBJ2-5	NA	CAIREGGQETQYF	TGTGCCATCAGAGAGGGAGGGCAAGAGACCCAGTACTTC
TRBV27	NA	TRBJ1-6	NA	CASSAGTFNSPLHF	TGTGCCAGCAGCGCGGGAACCTTCAATTCACCCCTCCACTTT
TRBV9	TRBD2	TRBJ2-7	NA	CASSVAGGGSSYEQYF	TGTGCCAGCAGCGTAGCCGGCGGGGGTAGCTCCTACGAGCAGTACTTC
TRBV11-2	NA	TRBJ1-2	few	CASSSFRDLHYGYTF	TGTGCCAGCAGCTCCTTCAGGGATCTGCACTATGGCTACACCTTC
TRBV2	NA	TRBJ2-3	NA	CASNHRVDTQYF	TGTGCCAGCAACCACAGGGTGGATACGCAGTATTTT
TRBV14	NA	TRBJ1-2	NA	CASSPSGRYGYTF	TGTGCCAGCAGCCCCTCTGGGCGCTATGGCTACACCTTC
TRBV30	NA	TRBJ1-5	NA	CAWSVREPNQPQHF	TGTGCCTGGAGTGTCAGGGAACCCAATCAGCCCCAGCATTTT
TRBV18	NA	TRBJ1-5	NA	CASSPLGGVNSNQPQHF	TGTGCCAGCTCCCCCCTGGGGGGAGTTAATAGCAATCAGCCCCAGCATTTT
TRBV30	TRBD1	TRBJ1-2	once	CASPNTGGNYGYTF	TGTGCCTCACCAAATACAGGGGGGAACTATGGCTACACCTTC
TRBV27	NA	TRBJ2-3	NA	CASSSRAQGYTQYF	TGTGCCAGCAGTTCCAGGGCCCAGGGTTATACGCAGTATTTT
TRBV5-1	TRBD1	TRBJ2-5	NA	CASSPTGGRGETQYF	TGCGCCAGCAGCCCCACAGGGGGCCGGGGAGAGACCCAGTACTTC
TRBV20-1	NA	TRBJ2-3	NA	CSVATDTQYF	TGCAGTGTAGCGACAGATACGCAGTATTTT
TRBV4-1	NA	TRBJ1-5	NA	CASSHPRDLNQPQHF	TGCGCCAGCAGCCACCCCCGGGATCTCAATCAGCCCCAGCATTTT
TRBV19	TRBD2	TRBJ2-1	few	CASLSGTSGYNEQFF	TGTGCCAGCCTCTCAGGGACTAGTGGGTACAATGAGCAGTTCTTC
TRBV4-1	TRBD1	TRBJ2-7	NA	CASSLGQGTLQEQYF	TGCGCCAGCAGCCTTGGACAGGGGACCCTTCAGGAGCAGTACTTC
TRBV5-6	TRBD1	TRBJ1-5	NA	CASSDSRGPGQPQHF	TGTGCCAGCAGCGATTCAAGGGGGCCCGGTCAGCCCCAGCATTTT
TRBV6-6	NA	TRBJ1-1	NA	CASILEVANTEAFF	TGTGCCAGCATCTTGGAGGTTGCGAACACTGAAGCTTTCTTT
TRBV5-4	TRBD1	TRBJ1-2	NA	CASSSGQGVLGYTF	TGTGCCAGCAGCTCTGGACAGGGAGTACTTGGCTACACCTTC
TRBV27	TRBD2	TRBJ2-5	NA	CASGSYSGGKETQYF	TGTGCCAGCGGATCCTACAGCGGGGGAAAAGAGACCCAGTACTTC
TRBV2	NA	TRBJ1-6	NA	CASSEQGYNSPLHF	TGTGCCAGCAGTGAACAGGGATATAATTCACCCCTCCACTTT
TRBV5-1	TRBD1	TRBJ1-2	NA	CARPSGGDGYTF	TGCGCCAGACCTTCAGGGGGAGATGGCTACACCTTC
TRBV2	TRBD2	TRBJ2-7	NA	CASSGGGSGGPSYEQYF	TGTGCCAGCAGTGGCGGGGGTAGCGGGGGGCCCTCCTACGAGCAGTACTTC
TRBV5-1	NA	TRBJ2-1	once	CASSLEHTRNEQFF	TGCGCCAGCAGCTTGGAGCATACTAGAAATGAGCAGTTCTTC
TRBV6-5	NA	TRBJ2-5	NA	CASSYSGEYQETQYF	TGTGCCAGCAGTTACTCAGGAGAGTACCAAGAGACCCAGTACTTC
TRBV5-5	TRBD1	TRBJ2-7	once	CASSTDTGGGYEQYF	TGTGCCAGCAGCACGGACACAGGGGGCGGCTACGAGCAGTACTTC
TRBV12-2	NA	TRBJ2-7	NA	CASRFPSRDKPYEQYF	TGTGCAAGTCGCTTCCCAAGTCGGGACAAGCCCTACGAGCAGTACTTC
TRBV28	NA	TRBJ1-4	NA	CASSLEQGNEKLFF	TGTGCCAGCAGTTTGGAACAGGGTAATGAAAAACTGTTTTTT